This TCR beta chain was captured by sequencing in a study of identical twins. Germline CDR1 is WNHNN and CDR2 is SYGVQD (reference sequence). V was pared by 4 bases and J by 1 base, with 7 bases between. This CDR3 has 13 amino acids. Details on this clonotype: The target antigen is unknown.

Study-wide findings and caveats: Researchers reported excess low generation probability among twin-shared out-of-frame alpha sequences.

A single record per CDR3 protein comes from TCRdb applying MiXCR to the 5' RACE reads. The table has about 520,000 distinct CDR3 sequences, 20% to 25% seen once. This same sample was also taken into another study, of T cells expressing NK-cell markers. Per that paper: With respect to HCMV, most of the eight sequenced donors were seropositive, and one was seronegative. These clonotypes also led the CD3+CD56-NKG2C+ fraction in a handful of donors.

Sequencing was carried out using CD4+ T cells sorted from blood. The rearrangement links TRBV10-1 to TRBJ2-5; no clear D gene. This sequence was found in a woman under 30 in good health. The CDR3 sequence is CASSGSFQETQYF. The CDR3 DNA follows: TGCGCCAGCAGTGGCAGTTTCCAAGAGACCCAGTACTTC.